This TCR beta chain is from a study of cytotoxic CD8 clonotypes in ibrutinib-treated CLL. Across the study: Response samples followed a median around 11 months of treatment, range 6 to 36.

Findings of the study overall: Exceeding age-matched healthy donors, baseline clonality also tracked the counts of circulating CD8+ T cells. Public clonotypes were uncommon and contracted or stayed stable on treatment.

The V gene's germline CDR1 is MDHEN and CDR2 SYDVKM. The CDR3 extends over 14 amino acids. J was trimmed by 8 bases and V by 6 bases; bases with no gene match: 12. Libraries were prepared by immunoSEQ multiplex PCR; TCRdb keeps only in-frame clonotypes and omits some of them. The table has approximately 340,000 clones, approximately 67% seen once; the top ten hold 5% to 6.5%. This clone was seen once. Its antigen is unidentified. Source: PBMCs, taken after 36 months of ibrutinib treatment. V is TRBV28 and J is TRBJ2-7, with 8 bases that match TRBD1. This clonotype was obtained from a human donor with chronic lymphocytic leukemia. The CDR3 DNA follows: TGTGCCAGCAGCCCCAACCCAGGGGGCGCGCAGCAGTACTTC. Translated, it gives CASSPNPGGAQQYF. Drawing the rest from reference TRBV28 and TRBJ2-7, the complete variable domain is DVKVTQSSRYLVKRTGEKVFLECVQDMDHENMFWYRQDPGLGLRLIYFSYDVKMKEKGDIPEGYSVSREKKERFSLILESASTNQTSMYLCASSPNPGGAQQYFGPGTRLTVT.